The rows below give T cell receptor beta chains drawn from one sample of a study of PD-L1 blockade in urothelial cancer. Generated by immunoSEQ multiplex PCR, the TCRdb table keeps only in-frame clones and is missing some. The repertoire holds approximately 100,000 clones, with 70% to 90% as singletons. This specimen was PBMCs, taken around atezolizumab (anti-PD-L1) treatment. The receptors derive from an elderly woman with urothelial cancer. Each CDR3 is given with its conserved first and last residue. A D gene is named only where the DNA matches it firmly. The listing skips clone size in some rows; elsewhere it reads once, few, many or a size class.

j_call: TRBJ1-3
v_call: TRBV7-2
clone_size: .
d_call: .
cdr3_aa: CASSLGRASGNTIYF
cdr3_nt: TGTGCCAGCAGCTTGGGGAGAGCCTCTGGAAACACCATATATTTT

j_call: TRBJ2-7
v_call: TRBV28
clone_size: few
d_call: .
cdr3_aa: CASTLGRGSYEQYF
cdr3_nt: TGTGCCAGCACCCTCGGCAGGGGATCCTACGAGCAGTACTTC

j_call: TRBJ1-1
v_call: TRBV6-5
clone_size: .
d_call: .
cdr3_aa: CASSPTGNTEAFF
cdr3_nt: TGTGCCAGCAGTCCCACAGGGAACACTGAAGCTTTCTTT

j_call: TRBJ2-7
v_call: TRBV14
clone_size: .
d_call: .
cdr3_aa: CASSGAGDSYEQYF
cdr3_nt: TGTGCCAGCAGCGGGGCAGGGGACTCCTACGAGCAGTACTTC

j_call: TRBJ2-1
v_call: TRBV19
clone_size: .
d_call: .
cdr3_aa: CASSLGQEQFF
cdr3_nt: TGTGCCAGTAGTCTCGGACAAGAGCAGTTCTTC

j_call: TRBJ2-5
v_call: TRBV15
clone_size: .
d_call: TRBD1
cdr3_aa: CATSLRTGRGETQYF
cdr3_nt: TGTGCCACCAGCCTACGGACAGGGAGAGGGGAGACCCAGTACTTC

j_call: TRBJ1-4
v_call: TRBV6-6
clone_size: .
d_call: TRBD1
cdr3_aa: CASRLDRGVGEKLFF
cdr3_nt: TGTGCCAGCAGGTTGGACAGGGGAGTTGGTGAAAAACTGTTTTTT

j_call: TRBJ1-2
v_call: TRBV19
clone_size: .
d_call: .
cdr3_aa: CASTPEGVNYGYTF
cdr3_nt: TGTGCCAGTACCCCCGAGGGGGTCAACTATGGCTACACCTTC

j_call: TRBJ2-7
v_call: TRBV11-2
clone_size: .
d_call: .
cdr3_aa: CASSLDDRGEQYF
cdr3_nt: TGTGCCAGCAGCTTAGACGACCGCGGCGAGCAGTACTTC

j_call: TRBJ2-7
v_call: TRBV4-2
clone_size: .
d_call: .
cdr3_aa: CASSQGHLNYEQYF
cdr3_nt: TGTGCCAGCAGCCAGGGACATCTTAACTACGAGCAGTACTTC

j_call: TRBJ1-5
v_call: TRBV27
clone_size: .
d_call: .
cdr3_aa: CASSLDRVQPQHF
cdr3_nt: TGTGCCAGCAGTTTAGACCGGGTCCAGCCCCAGCATTTT

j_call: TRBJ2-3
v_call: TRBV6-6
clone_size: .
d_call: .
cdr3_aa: CASSYGETDTQYF
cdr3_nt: TGTGCCAGCAGTTACGGGGAGACAGATACGCAGTATTTT

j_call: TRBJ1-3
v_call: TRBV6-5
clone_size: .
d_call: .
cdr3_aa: CASSAWSSGNTIYF
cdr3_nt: TGTGCCAGCAGTGCCTGGAGCTCTGGAAACACCATATATTTT

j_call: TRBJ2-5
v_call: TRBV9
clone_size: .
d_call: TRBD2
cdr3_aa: CASSVDSAGGLQETQYF
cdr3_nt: TGTGCCAGCAGCGTAGACTCAGCGGGGGGCCTTCAAGAGACCCAGTACTTC

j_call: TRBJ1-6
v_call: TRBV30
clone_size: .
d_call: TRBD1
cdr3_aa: CAWRPYQGAGSPLHF
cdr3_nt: TGTGCCTGGAGGCCTTATCAGGGGGCCGGTTCACCCCTCCACTTT

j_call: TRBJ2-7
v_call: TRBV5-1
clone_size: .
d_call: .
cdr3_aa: CASSEPNSTTGHRFSYEQYF
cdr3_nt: TGCGCCAGCAGCGAGCCCAATTCTACCACCGGACACCGATTTTCCTACGAGCAGTACTTC

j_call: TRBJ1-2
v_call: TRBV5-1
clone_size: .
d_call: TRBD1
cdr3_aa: CASSSPGGQGTYGGYTF
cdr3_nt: TGCGCCAGCAGCTCGCCGGGGGGACAGGGTACCTATGGTGGCTACACCTTC

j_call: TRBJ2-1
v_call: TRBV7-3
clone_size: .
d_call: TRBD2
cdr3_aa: CASSLSSGVSYNEQFF
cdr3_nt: TGTGCCAGCAGCTTATCAAGCGGGGTATCCTACAATGAGCAGTTCTTC

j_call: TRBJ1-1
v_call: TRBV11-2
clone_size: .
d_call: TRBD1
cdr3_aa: CASSPLTGGVGVEAFF
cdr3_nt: TGTGCCAGCAGCCCCTTAACAGGGGGCGTAGGGGTTGAAGCTTTCTTT

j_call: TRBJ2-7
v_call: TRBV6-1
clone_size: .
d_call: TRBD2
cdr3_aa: CASSESLAGGPKYF
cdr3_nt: TGTGCCAGCAGTGAAAGCCTAGCGGGAGGGCCTAAGTACTTC